The present TCR beta chain was sequenced within a study of response to subunit inactivated influenza vaccine. Overall study results and limits: With each seasonal influenza vaccination, the authors suggested, few new T cells are recruited.

With regard to this clonotype: What it recognizes is unknown.

The CDR3 loop spans 13 amino acids. Germline V gene lookup returns CDR1 SNHLY and CDR2 FYNNEI. V was cut by 1 base and J by 4 bases, with 5 bases left in between. Via MiXCR, TCRdb re-called the RT-PCR reads, giving one row per CDR3 protein. Among about half a million distinct CDR3 sequences, around 9.9% were seen once, and the ten largest hold roughly 12%. The source of this sequence is a man in his fifties who received an inactivated influenza vaccine. The genes are TRBV2 and TRBJ2-1; no reliable D call. The input for sequencing was PBMCs from blood, taken 45 days after vaccination. The DNA of the CDR3 is TGTGCCAGCAGTGAAGTTCTATACAATGAGCAGTTCTTC. Protein: CASSEVLYNEQFF.